These T cell receptor beta chains were read from a single sample in a study of control samples from healthy donors and cancer patients. Using immunoSEQ multiplex PCR, the repertoire was profiled, and TCRdb retains in-frame clones only, with some absent. Altogether about 80,000 clones are present, 91% being singletons, with the ten largest covering approximately 18%. Sequencing was done on a sample of blood. The receptor set was obtained from a man aged 45 to 65 in good health. Each CDR3 is given with its conserved first and last residue. D genes are given only for firm matches. For some rows the clone size is stated as once, few or many, or as a class when expanded; others skip it.

>TRBJ1-2|TRBV30|NA|NA
CAWRDTYNYGYTF
TGTGCCTGGAGGGACACCTATAACTATGGCTACACCTTC
>TRBJ1-1|TRBV3-1/TRBV3-2|NA|NA
CASSQTKQGTEAFF
TGTGCCAGCAGCCAAACTAAACAGGGAACTGAAGCTTTCTTT
>TRBJ1-5|TRBV19|NA|NA
CASSIQGSGQPQHF
TGTGCCAGTAGTATCCAGGGGAGCGGTCAGCCCCAGCATTTT
>TRBJ1-2|TRBV11-1|NA|NA
CASSSRGSDGYTF
TGTGCCAGCAGCTCCAGGGGATCCGATGGCTACACCTTC
>TRBJ2-7|TRBV7-8|NA|NA
CASSLGGPLYYEQYF
TGTGCCAGCAGCTTAGGCGGCCCACTCTACTACGAGCAGTACTTC
>TRBJ1-2|TRBV5-5|NA|NA
CASSSRGNYGYTF
TGTGCCAGCAGCTCACGTGGAAACTATGGCTACACCTTC
>TRBJ1-3|TRBV5-8|NA|TRBD1
CASTWAGTGYSGNTIYF
TGTGCCAGCACCTGGGCCGGGACAGGATACTCTGGAAACACCATATATTTT
>TRBJ2-2|TRBV2|few|TRBD2
CASTGAGGFTGELFF
TGTGCCAGCACCGGGGCGGGGGGGTTCACCGGGGAGCTGTTTTTT
>TRBJ1-5|TRBV30|NA|NA
CAWSGTASNQPQHF
TGTGCCTGGAGTGGGACGGCTAGCAATCAGCCCCAGCATTTT
>TRBJ1-4|TRBV14|NA|NA
CASSQILNEEKLFF
TGTGCCAGCAGCCAAATCCTAAATGAGGAAAAACTGTTTTTT
>TRBJ2-2|TRBV24-1|NA|NA
CATSDISRSTGELFF
TGTGCCACCAGTGATATCTCCAGGAGCACCGGGGAGCTGTTTTTT
>TRBJ1-5|TRBV6-2/TRBV6-3|NA|NA
CASSYSGDGPQHF
TGTGCCAGCAGTTACTCTGGTGACGGACCCCAGCATTTT
>TRBJ2-3|TRBV4-1|NA|TRBD1
CASSQGQPLTDTQYF
TGCGCCAGCAGCCAGGGACAGCCACTGACAGATACGCAGTATTTT
>TRBJ2-1|TRBV10-3|once|TRBD2
CAISDGGGSYNEQFF
TGTGCCATCAGTGATGGGGGGGGCTCCTACAATGAGCAGTTCTTC
>TRBJ2-3|TRBV24-1|NA|NA
CATSGHLVTDTQYF
TGTGCCACCAGTGGACACCTCGTCACAGATACGCAGTATTTT
>TRBJ1-2|TRBV7-2|NA|NA
CASSALETNVYGYTF
TGTGCCAGCAGCGCGTTAGAAACCAACGTTTATGGCTACACCTTC
>TRBJ2-1|TRBV19|NA|NA
CASSISGSSYNEQFF
TGTGCCAGTAGTATTAGTGGTAGCTCCTACAATGAGCAGTTCTTC
>TRBJ2-3|TRBV6-6|NA|NA
CASSYDNTQYF
TGTGCCAGCAGTTACGATAATACGCAGTATTTT
>TRBJ1-6|TRBV6-6|NA|NA
CASSTTGSKAPLHF
TGTGCCAGCAGTACGACAGGTTCTAAGGCACCCCTCCACTTT
>TRBJ1-6|TRBV21-1|few|NA
CASASGCHNSPLHF
TGTGCCAGCGCTTCTGGGTGCCATAATTCACCCCTCCACTTT
>TRBJ1-2|TRBV2|NA|NA
CASREGSPPNYGYTF
TGTGCCAGCCGGGAGGGTTCCCCACCTAACTATGGCTACACCTTC
>TRBJ1-2|TRBV18|NA|TRBD1
CASSPPQGQGSIDGYTF
TGTGCCAGCTCACCGCCCCAGGGACAGGGGTCGATCGATGGCTACACCTTC
>TRBJ1-5|TRBV19|NA|TRBD1
CATRDRVNQPQHF
TGTGCCACCCGGGACAGGGTTAATCAGCCCCAGCATTTT
>TRBJ1-1|TRBV18|few|NA
CASSPQGPTEAFF
TGTGCCAGCTCACCACAGGGGCCCACTGAAGCTTTCTTT
>TRBJ2-2|TRBV12-5|NA|NA
CASGLVRRDPGELFF
TGTGCTAGTGGTTTGGTACGCAGGGATCCCGGGGAGCTGTTTTTT
>TRBJ2-1|TRBV12-5|once|NA
CASGPRGGNEQFF
TGTGCTAGTGGTCCCAGGGGGGGCAATGAGCAGTTCTTC
>TRBJ1-2|TRBV5-6|NA|NA
CASSLYRTEDYTF
TGTGCCAGCAGCTTGTACAGGACCGAGGACTACACCTTC
>TRBJ2-2|TRBV7-2|NA|NA
CASSLWGEPRNTGELFF
TGTGCCAGCAGTCTCTGGGGGGAGCCTCGTAACACCGGGGAGCTGTTTTTT
>TRBJ1-1|TRBV2|NA|NA
CASTEQGIGTEAFF
TGTGCCAGCACCGAACAGGGAATAGGGACTGAAGCTTTCTTT
>TRBJ1-1|TRBV25-1|NA|TRBD1
CASSPRGQGAPRKAFF
TGTGCCAGCAGCCCCCGGGGGCAGGGGGCCCCGAGGAAAGCTTTCTTT
>TRBJ2-7|TRBV15|NA|TRBD1
CATSSTGGPYEQYF
TGTGCCACCAGCAGCACAGGGGGACCCTACGAGCAGTACTTC
>TRBJ1-4|TRBV6-1|NA|NA
CASSEGDRNGEKLFF
TGTGCCAGCAGTGAAGGAGACAGGAACGGTGAAAAACTGTTTTTT
>TRBJ2-7|TRBV12-3/TRBV12-4|NA|NA
CASSLSPGEQYF
TGTGCCAGCAGTTTAAGCCCGGGCGAGCAGTACTTC
>TRBJ1-2|TRBV7-8|NA|NA
CASSSEGSRVRNGYTF
TGTGCCAGCAGCTCAGAGGGGTCCAGGGTCCGAAATGGCTACACCTTC
>TRBJ2-7|TRBV29-1|NA|TRBD1
CSVSGTGGPYEQYF
TGCAGCGTTTCCGGGACAGGGGGACCCTACGAGCAGTACTTC
>TRBJ1-3|TRBV6-2/TRBV6-3|NA|NA
CASSYSRRTGNTIYF
TGTGCCAGCAGTTACTCCCGGAGGACTGGAAACACCATATATTTT
>TRBJ1-1|TRBV6-5|NA|NA
CASSRHRGNTEAFF
TGTGCCAGCAGCAGACACCGGGGGAACACTGAAGCTTTCTTT
>TRBJ2-7|TRBV10-3|NA|NA
CAISVGGAAYEQYF
TGTGCCATCAGTGTAGGCGGGGCTGCCTACGAGCAGTACTTC
>TRBJ2-3|TRBV5-1|once|TRBD1
CASSLDQGATDTQYF
TGCGCCAGCAGCTTAGACCAGGGGGCAACAGATACGCAGTATTTT
>TRBJ1-4|TRBV2|NA|TRBD1
CASGTGPEKLFF
TGTGCCAGCGGGACAGGGCCTGAAAAACTGTTTTTT
>TRBJ2-7|TRBV11-3|once|NA
CASSSGPNHEQYF
TGTGCCAGCAGTTCCGGACCTAACCACGAGCAGTACTTC
>TRBJ1-5|TRBV7-2|NA|NA
CASSLRGVGNQPQHF
TGTGCCAGCAGCTTACGCGGGGTAGGGAATCAGCCCCAGCATTTT
>TRBJ1-1|TRBV29-1|NA|NA
CSVDYLNTEAFF
TGCAGCGTTGACTACTTGAACACTGAAGCTTTCTTT
>TRBJ1-2|TRBV11-2|NA|TRBD1
CASGRGTEVRGYTF
TGTGCCAGCGGGCGCGGGACAGAAGTCCGTGGCTACACCTTC
>TRBJ1-3|TRBV10-3|few|NA
CAISLKGNTIYF
TGTGCCATCAGCCTAAAAGGGAACACCATATATTTT
>TRBJ2-5|TRBV7-6|NA|NA
CASSLSSHKAAKTQYF
TGTGCCAGCAGCTTGTCTTCCCACAAGGCAGCGAAGACCCAGTACTTC
>TRBJ2-3|TRBV19|once|TRBD1
CASADRAPVYTQYF
TGTGCCAGCGCGGACAGGGCCCCCGTGTATACGCAGTATTTT
>TRBJ1-5|TRBV5-1|NA|TRBD1
CASSLAGGENQPQHF
TGCGCCAGCAGCTTGGCAGGGGGCGAGAATCAGCCCCAGCATTTT
>TRBJ2-1|TRBV9|NA|TRBD2
CASSVALLAGGDNEQFF
TGTGCCAGCAGCGTAGCCCTACTAGCGGGGGGCGACAATGAGCAGTTCTTC
>TRBJ2-5|TRBV12-5|NA|NA
CASGLEQTETQYF
TGTGCTAGTGGTTTGGAACAGACAGAGACCCAGTACTTC
>TRBJ2-1|TRBV27|NA|NA
CASAWMGGDGEQFF
TGTGCCAGCGCTTGGATGGGTGGTGATGGTGAGCAGTTCTTC
>TRBJ2-1|TRBV5-6|NA|TRBD2
CASSLSGGPANEQFF
TGTGCCAGCAGCCTCAGCGGGGGCCCAGCCAATGAGCAGTTCTTC
>TRBJ2-1|TRBV10-3|NA|TRBD1
CAIRTGGSEQFF
TGTGCCATCAGAACAGGGGGGAGTGAGCAGTTCTTC
>TRBJ2-7|TRBV23-1|NA|NA
CASSQWDVNYYEQYF
TGCGCCAGCAGTCAATGGGACGTGAATTACTACGAGCAGTACTTC
>TRBJ1-3|TRBV28|NA|NA
CASRPGTAGNTIYF
TGTGCCAGCAGGCCCGGGACTGCTGGAAACACCATATATTTT
>TRBJ1-5|TRBV24-1|NA|TRBD1
CATSDPTGDYSILHF
TGTGCCACCAGTGATCCCACAGGGGATTATAGCATCTTGCATTTT
>TRBJ1-2|TRBV9|NA|NA
CASSPRGLGYTF
TGTGCCAGCAGCCCCCGTGGGTTAGGCTACACCTTC
>TRBJ1-6|TRBV2|NA|NA
CASSVNYNSPLHF
TGTGCCAGCAGTGTGAACTATAATTCACCCCTCCACTTT